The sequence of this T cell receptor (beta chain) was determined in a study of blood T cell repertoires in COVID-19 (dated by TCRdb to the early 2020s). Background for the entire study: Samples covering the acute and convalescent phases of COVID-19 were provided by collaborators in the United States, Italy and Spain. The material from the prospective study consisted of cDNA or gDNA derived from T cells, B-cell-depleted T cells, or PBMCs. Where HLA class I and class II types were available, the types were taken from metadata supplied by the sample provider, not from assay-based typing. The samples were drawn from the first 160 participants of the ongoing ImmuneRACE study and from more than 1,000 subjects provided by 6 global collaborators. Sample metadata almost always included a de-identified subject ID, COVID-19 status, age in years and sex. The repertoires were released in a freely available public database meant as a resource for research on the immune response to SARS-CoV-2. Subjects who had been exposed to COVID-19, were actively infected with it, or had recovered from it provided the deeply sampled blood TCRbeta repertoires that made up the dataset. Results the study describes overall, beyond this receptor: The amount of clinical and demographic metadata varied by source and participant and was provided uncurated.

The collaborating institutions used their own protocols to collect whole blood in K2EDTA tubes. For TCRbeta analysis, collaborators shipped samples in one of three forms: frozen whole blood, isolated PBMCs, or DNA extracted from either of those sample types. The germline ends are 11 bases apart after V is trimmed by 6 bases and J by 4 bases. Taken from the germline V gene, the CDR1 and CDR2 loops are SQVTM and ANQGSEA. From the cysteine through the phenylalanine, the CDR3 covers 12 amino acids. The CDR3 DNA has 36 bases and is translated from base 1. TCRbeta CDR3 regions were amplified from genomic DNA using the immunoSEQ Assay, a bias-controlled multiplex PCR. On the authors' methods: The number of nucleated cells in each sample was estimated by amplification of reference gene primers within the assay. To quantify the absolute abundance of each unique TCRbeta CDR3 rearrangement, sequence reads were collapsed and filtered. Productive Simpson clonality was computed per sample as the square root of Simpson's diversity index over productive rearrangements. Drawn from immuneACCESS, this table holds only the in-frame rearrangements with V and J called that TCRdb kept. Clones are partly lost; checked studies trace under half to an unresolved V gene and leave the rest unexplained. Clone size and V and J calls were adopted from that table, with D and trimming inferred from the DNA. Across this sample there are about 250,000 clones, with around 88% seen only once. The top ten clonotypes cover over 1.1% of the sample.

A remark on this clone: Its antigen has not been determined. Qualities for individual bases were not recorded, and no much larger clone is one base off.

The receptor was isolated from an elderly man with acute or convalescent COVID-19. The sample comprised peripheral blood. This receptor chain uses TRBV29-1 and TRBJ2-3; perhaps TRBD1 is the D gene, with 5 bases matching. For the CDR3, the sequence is CSVFIGADTQYF. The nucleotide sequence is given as TGCAGCGTCTTTATAGGGGCAGATACGCAGTATTTT.